The present T cell receptor beta chain was sequenced within a study of OX40 agonist ivuxolimab in advanced cancers. Study-level points and caveats: Antigens targeted by the expanded peripheral T cells were not determined. Certain nonresponders likewise exhibited a low normalized T-cell clonal expansion.

Comments on this clone: The target antigen is unknown.

With 8 bases clipped from V and 7 bases from J, the junction kept 14 bases outside the gene matches. This CDR3 is built from 15 residues. The germline gives CDR1 MDHEN, CDR2 SYDVKM. People who had autoimmune disease history or systemic immunosuppression were excluded. Clones were sequenced by immunoSEQ multiplex PCR, and TCRdb holds only the in-frame ones, with some missing. Here the sample spans about 55,000 clones, about 86% being singletons. The sequence was collected from an adult with an advanced solid tumor such as melanoma, head and neck, liver or kidney cancer. The chain joins TRBV28 to TRBJ1-5, with TRBD1 matching over 7 bases. This sample comprised CD4+ or CD8+ T cells sorted from blood, obtained in a trial of the OX40 agonist ivuxolimab. The CDR3: CASRPGQPRGQPQHF. CDR3 coding DNA: TGTGCCAGCCGCCCGGGACAGCCTAGAGGGCAGCCCCAGCATTTT.